Listed here are 4 T cell receptor beta chains from one sample, sequenced in a study of radiation and T cells in renal cell carcinoma (dated by TCRdb to the early 2020s). Sample time point, as interpreted from the label and publication: blood 4 weeks post-SBRT, at nephrectomy. Taken with the paper, the label for treatment or condition translates to: 15 Gy SBRT to primary tumor, nephrectomy 4 weeks later. The protocol used for the library was the immunoSEQ multiplex PCR assay. TCRdb re-hosts the immuneACCESS table, in-frame sequences only. Its copies lack some clones; in the studies checked, an unresolved V gene accounts for under half of them, and the cause for the rest is not known. This sample lists 130,000 to 150,000 clones; about 88% were detected once. The top ten hold 15% to 20% of the sample. Source: blood, taken from a patient whose treatment included radiotherapy and nephrectomy. The receptors stem from a woman between 45 and 65 years old with renal cell carcinoma.

The genes are TRBV7-2 and TRBJ2-1, with D possibly being TRBD2 (6 bases). The CDR3 is made up of 14 amino acids. Trimming took 2 bases from V and 6 from J, leaving 11 bases between them. Looked up from germline, CDR1 is SGHTA and CDR2 is FQGNSA. CDR3 loop: CASSLTGVSNEQFF. In nucleotides, the CDR3 is TGTGCCAGCAGCTTAACGGGAGTAAGCAATGAGCAGTTCTTC.

The V gene is TRBV2, the J gene TRBJ2-6; 7 positions agree with TRBD1. The CDR3 spans 15 residues. V shed 6 bases, J shed 4 bases, and the junction held 6 bases outside the gene matches. Germline CDR1 reads SNHLY; CDR2 reads FYNNEI. The CDR3 bases are TGTGCCAGCAGCTGGGGACAGTCCGGGGCCAACGTCCTGACTTTC. This gives the protein CASSWGQSGANVLTF.

The chain joins TRBV27 to TRBJ1-3; D uncertain. Trimming left V 5 bases short and J 0 bases short, with 8 bases between. The CDR3 consists of 14 residues. Germline values: CDR1 MNHEY, CDR2 SMNVEV (reference sequence). The CDR3 sequence is CASSPHNSGNTIYF. The DNA for the CDR3 is TGTGCCAGCAGTCCGCACAACTCTGGAAACACCATATATTTT.

This clone has only a few counts. Other DNA sequences in the same sample also yield this CDR3. The chain combines TRBV9 with TRBJ1-2; 8 positions match TRBD1. Germline loops: CDR1 SGDLS, CDR2 YYNGEE. The trim removed 0 bases at V and 4 bases at J, leaving 2 bases unmatched. The CDR3 spans 14 residues. The CDR3 here is CASSVGQGSYGYTF. CDR3 DNA sequence: TGTGCCAGCAGCGTAGGACAGGGGAGCTATGGCTACACCTTC.